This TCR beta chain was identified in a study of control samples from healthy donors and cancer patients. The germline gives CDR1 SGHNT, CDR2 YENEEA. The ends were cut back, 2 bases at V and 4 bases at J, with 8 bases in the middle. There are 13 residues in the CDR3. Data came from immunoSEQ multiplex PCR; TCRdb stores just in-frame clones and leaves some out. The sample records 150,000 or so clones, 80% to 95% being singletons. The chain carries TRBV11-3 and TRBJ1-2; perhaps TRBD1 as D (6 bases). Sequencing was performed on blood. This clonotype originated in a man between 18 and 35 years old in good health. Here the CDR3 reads CASSLPRGYGYTF. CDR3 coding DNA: TGTGCCAGCAGCTTACCCAGGGGCTATGGCTACACCTTC.